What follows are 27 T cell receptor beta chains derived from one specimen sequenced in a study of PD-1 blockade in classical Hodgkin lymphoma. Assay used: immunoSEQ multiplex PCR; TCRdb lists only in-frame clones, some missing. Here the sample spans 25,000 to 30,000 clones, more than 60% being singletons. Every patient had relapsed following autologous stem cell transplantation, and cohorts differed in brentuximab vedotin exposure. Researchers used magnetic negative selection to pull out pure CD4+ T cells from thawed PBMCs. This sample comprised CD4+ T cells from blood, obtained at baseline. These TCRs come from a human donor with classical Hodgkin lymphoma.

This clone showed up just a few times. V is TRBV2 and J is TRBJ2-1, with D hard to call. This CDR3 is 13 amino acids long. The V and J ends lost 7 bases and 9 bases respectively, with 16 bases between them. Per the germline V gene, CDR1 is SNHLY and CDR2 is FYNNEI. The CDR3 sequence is CASIYDSPIEQFF. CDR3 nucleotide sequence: TGTGCCAGCATTTATGACTCCCCCATTGAGCAGTTCTTC. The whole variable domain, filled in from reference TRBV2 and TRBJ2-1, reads EPEVTQTPSHQVTQMGQEVILRCVPISNHLYFYWYRQILGQKVEFLVSFYNNEISEKSEIFDDQFSVERPDGSNFTLKIRSTKLEDSAMYFCASIYDSPIEQFFGPGTRLTVL.

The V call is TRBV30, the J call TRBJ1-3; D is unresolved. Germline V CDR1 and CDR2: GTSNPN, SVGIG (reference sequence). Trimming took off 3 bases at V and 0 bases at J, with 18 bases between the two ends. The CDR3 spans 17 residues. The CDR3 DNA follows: TGTGCCTGGAGGCCGAAGGCCGCGACGGCCTCTGGAAACACCATATATTTT. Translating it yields CAWRPKAATASGNTIYF.

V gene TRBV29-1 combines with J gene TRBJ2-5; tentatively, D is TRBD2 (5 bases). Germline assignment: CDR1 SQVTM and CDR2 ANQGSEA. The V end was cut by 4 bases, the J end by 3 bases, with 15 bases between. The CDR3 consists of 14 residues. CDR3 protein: CSVGGRLLKETQYF. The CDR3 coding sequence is TGCAGCGTTGGTGGCAGACTACTGAAAGAGACCCAGTACTTC.

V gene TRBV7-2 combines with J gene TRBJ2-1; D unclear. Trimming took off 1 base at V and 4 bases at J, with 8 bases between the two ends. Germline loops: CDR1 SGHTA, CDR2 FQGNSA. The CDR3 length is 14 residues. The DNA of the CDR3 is TGTGCCAGCAGCTTAGGTGAACTATACAATGAGCAGTTCTTC. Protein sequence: CASSLGELYNEQFF.

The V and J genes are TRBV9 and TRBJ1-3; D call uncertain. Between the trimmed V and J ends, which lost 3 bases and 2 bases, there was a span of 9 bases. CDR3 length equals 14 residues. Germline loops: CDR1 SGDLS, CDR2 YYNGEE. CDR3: CASSGYTTGNTIYF. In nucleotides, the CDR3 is TGTGCCAGCAGCGGTTACACGACTGGAAACACCATATATTTT.

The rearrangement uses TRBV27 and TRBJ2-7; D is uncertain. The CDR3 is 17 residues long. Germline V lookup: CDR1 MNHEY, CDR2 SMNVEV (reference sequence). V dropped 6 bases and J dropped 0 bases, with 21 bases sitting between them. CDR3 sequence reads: CASSELDRFQSSYEQYF. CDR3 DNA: TGTGCCAGCAGCGAATTAGACCGATTTCAGAGCTCCTACGAGCAGTACTTC.

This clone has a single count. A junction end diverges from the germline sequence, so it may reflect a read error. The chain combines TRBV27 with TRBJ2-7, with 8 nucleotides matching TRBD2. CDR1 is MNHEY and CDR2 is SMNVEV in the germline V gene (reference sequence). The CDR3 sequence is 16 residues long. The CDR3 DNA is TGTGCCAGCAGGTTATCATTCGGGGGGGACTCCTACGAGCAGTACTTC. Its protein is CASRLSFGGDSYEQYF.

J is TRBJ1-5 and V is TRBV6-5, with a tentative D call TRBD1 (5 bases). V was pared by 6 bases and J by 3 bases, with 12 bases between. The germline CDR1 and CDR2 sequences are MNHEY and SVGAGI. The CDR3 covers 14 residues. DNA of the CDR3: TGTGCCAGCAGCTATGACAGAGACAATCAGCCCCAGCATTTT. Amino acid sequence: CASSYDRDNQPQHF.

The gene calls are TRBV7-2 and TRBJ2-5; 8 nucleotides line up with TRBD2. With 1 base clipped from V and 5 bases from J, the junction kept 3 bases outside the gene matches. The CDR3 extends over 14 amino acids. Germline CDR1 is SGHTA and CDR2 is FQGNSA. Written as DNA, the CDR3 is TGTGCCAGCAGCTTAGGGACTAGCCCTGAGACCCAGTACTTC. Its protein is CASSLGTSPETQYF.

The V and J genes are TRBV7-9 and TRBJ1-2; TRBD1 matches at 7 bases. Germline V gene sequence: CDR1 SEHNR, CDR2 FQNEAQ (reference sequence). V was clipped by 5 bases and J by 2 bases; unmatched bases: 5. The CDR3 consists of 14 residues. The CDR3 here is CASSRQGSNYGYTF. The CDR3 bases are TGTGCCAGCAGCAGACAGGGTTCCAACTATGGCTACACCTTC.

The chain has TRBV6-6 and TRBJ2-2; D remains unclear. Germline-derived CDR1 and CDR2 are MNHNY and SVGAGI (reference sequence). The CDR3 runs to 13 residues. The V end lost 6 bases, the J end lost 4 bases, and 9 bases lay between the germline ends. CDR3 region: CASRAKGTGELFF. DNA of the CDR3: TGTGCCAGCAGGGCGAAGGGCACCGGGGAGCTGTTTTTT.

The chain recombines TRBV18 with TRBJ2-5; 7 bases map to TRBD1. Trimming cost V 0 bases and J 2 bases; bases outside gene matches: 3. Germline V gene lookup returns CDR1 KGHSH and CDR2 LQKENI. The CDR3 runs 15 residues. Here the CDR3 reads CASSPPTGQQETQYF. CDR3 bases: TGTGCCAGCTCACCACCTACGGGACAGCAAGAGACCCAGTACTTC.

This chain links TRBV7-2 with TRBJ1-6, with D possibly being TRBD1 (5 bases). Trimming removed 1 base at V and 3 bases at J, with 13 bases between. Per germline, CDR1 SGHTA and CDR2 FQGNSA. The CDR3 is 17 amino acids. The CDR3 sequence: CASSLVVGGLYNSPLHF. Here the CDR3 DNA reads TGTGCCAGCAGCTTAGTGGTGGGGGGTCTCTATAATTCACCCCTCCACTTT.

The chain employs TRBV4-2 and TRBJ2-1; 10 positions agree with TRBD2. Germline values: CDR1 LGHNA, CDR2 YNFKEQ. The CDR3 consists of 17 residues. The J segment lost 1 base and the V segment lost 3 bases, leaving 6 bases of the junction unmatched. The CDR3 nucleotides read TGTGCCAGCAGCCAGACCCTAGCGGGGGTGTCCTACAATGAGCAGTTCTTC. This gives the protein CASSQTLAGVSYNEQFF.

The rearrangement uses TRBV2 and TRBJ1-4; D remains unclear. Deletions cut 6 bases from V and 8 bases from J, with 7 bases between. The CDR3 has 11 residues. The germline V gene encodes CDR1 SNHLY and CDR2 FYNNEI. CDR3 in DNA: TGTGCCAGCAGGGCGACAGAAAAACTGTTTTTT. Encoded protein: CASRATEKLFF.

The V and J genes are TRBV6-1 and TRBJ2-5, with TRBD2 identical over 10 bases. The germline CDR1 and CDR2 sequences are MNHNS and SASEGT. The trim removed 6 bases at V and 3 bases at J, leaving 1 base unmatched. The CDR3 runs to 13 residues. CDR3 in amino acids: CASRTSGEETQYF. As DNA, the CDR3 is TGTGCCAGCAGAACTAGCGGGGAAGAGACCCAGTACTTC.

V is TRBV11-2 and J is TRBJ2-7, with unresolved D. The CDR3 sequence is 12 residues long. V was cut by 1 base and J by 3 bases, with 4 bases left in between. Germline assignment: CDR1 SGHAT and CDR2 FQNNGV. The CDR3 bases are TGTGCCAGCAGCTTAGCCATCTACGAGCAGTACTTC. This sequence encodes CASSLAIYEQYF.

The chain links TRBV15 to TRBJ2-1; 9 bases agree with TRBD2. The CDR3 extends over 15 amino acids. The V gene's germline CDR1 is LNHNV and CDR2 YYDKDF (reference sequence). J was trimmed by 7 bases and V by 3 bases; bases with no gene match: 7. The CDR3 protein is CATSRMVAGANEQFF. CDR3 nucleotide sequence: TGTGCCACCAGCAGGATGGTAGCGGGGGCGAATGAGCAGTTCTTC.

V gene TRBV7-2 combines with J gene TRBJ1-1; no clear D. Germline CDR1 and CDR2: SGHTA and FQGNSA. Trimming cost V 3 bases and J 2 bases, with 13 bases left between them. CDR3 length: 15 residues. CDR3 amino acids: CASSLQLQYNTEAFF. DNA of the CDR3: TGTGCCAGCAGCTTGCAATTACAGTATAACACTGAAGCTTTCTTT.

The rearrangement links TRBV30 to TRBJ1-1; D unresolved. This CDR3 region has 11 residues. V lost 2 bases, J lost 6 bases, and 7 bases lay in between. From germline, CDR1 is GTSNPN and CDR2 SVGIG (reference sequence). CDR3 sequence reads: CAWSQIAEAFF. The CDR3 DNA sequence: TGTGCCTGGAGTCAGATCGCTGAAGCTTTCTTT.

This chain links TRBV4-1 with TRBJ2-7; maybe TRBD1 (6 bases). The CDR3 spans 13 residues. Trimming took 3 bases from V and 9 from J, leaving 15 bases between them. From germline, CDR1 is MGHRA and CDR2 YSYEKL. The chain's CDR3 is CASSHDQGFPQYF. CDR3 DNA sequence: TGCGCCAGCAGCCATGACCAGGGGTTCCCGCAGTACTTC.

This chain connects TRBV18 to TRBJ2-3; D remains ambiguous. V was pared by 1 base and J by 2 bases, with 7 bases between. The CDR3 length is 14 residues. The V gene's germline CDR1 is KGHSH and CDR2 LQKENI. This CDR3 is CASSPRANTDTQYF. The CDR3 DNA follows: TGTGCCAGCTCACCACGCGCCAACACAGATACGCAGTATTTT.

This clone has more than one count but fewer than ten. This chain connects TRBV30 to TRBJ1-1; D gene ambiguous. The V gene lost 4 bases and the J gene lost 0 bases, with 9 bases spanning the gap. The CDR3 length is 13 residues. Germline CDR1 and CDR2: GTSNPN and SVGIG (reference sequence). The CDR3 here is CAWKPRLNTEAFF. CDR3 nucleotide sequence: TGTGCCTGGAAGCCAAGACTGAACACTGAAGCTTTCTTT.

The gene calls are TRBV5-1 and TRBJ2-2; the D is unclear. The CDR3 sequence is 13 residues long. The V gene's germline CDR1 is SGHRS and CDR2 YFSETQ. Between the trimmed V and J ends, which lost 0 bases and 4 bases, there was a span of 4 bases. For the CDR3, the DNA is TGCGCCAGCAGCTTGGAGGGCACCGGGGAGCTGTTTTTT. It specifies CASSLEGTGELFF.

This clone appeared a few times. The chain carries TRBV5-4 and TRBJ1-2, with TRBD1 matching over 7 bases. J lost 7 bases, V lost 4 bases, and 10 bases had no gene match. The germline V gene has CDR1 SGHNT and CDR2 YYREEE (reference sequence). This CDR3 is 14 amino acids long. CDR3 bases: TGTGCCAGCAGCGTCGGGGCAGGGGGAAGTGGCTACACCTTC. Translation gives CASSVGAGGSGYTF.

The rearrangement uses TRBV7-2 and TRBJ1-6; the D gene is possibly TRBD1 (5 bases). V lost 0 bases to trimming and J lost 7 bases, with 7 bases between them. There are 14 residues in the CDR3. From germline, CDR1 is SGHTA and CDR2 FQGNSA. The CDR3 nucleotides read TGTGCCAGCAGCTTAGCAGGGGACAATTCACCCCTCCACTTT. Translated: CASSLAGDNSPLHF.

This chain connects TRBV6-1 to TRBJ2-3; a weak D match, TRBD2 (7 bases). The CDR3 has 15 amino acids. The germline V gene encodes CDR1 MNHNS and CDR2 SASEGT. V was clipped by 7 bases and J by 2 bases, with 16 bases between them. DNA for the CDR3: TGTGCCAGCAAATCAAGGGGGGGTTCCACAGATACGCAGTATTTT. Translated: CASKSRGGSTDTQYF.